The 26 T cell receptor beta chains listed next were all sequenced from one sample in a study of OX40 agonist ivuxolimab in advanced cancers. Using immunoSEQ multiplex PCR, the repertoire was profiled, and TCRdb retains in-frame clones only, with some absent. The sample contains 47,000 or so clones, about 87% of which appear only once. The sequencing here drew on CD4+ or CD8+ T cells sorted from blood, taken in a trial of the OX40 agonist ivuxolimab. The receptors originated from an adult with an advanced solid tumor such as melanoma, head and neck, liver or kidney cancer.

This clone was seen a single time. The V call is TRBV25-1, the J call TRBJ1-1, with D perhaps matching TRBD1 (5 bases). The CDR3 is 15 amino acids. V lost 8 bases and J lost 0, with 16 bases in between. Looked up from germline, CDR1 is MGHDK and CDR2 is SYGVNS. CDR3 in amino acids: CASRWGGGMNTEAFF. DNA for the CDR3: TGTGCCAGCCGCTGGGGCGGGGGGATGAACACTGAAGCTTTCTTT.

This sequence joins TRBV2 and TRBJ1-1; D perhaps matches TRBD1 (5 bases). The CDR3 covers 14 residues. The ends were cut back, 4 bases at V and 4 bases at J, with 13 bases in the middle. Germline V CDR1 and CDR2: SNHLY, FYNNEI. DNA of the CDR3: TGTGCCAGCAGTGTTGGGGGGGTGGGCACTGAAGCTTTCTTT. As protein: CASSVGGVGTEAFF.

The rearrangement links TRBV19 to TRBJ2-3, with TRBD2 matching 11 bases. The CDR3 runs to 16 residues. The V gene end was trimmed by 5 bases and the J gene end by 3 bases; junction bases not matched to a gene: 7. Germline V lookup: CDR1 LNHDA, CDR2 SQIVND (reference sequence). This chain's CDR3 is CASSPTSGVETDTQYF. CDR3 DNA: TGTGCCAGTAGTCCGACTAGCGGGGTGGAAACAGATACGCAGTATTTT.

The chain employs TRBV7-8 and TRBJ2-2; TRBD2 aligns across 7 bases. CDR3 length equals 10 residues. From germline, CDR1 is SGHVS and CDR2 FQNEAQ. This chain's CDR3 is CASGGGELFF. CDR3 coding DNA: TGTGCGTCGGGGGGCGGGGAGCTGTTTTTT.

V is TRBV6-5 and J is TRBJ2-3; D perhaps matches TRBD1 (5 bases). CDR1 is MNHEY and CDR2 is SVGAGI in the germline V gene. Trimming took off 0 bases at V and 3 bases at J, with 7 bases between the two ends. This CDR3 contains 14 residues. CDR3 nucleotides: TGTGCCAGCAGTTACTCTCAGGGAACAGATACGCAGTATTTT. Protein sequence: CASSYSQGTDTQYF.

The chain joins TRBV29-1 to TRBJ2-3; D may be TRBD1 (6 bases). V shed 7 bases and J shed 1 base, with 15 bases lying between them. The CDR3 extends over 14 amino acids. CDR1 and CDR2 (germline): SQVTM, ANQGSEA. CDR3 sequence reads: CSAGRAGGTDTQYF. The CDR3 nucleotides read TGCAGCGCCGGTCGGGCAGGGGGCACAGATACGCAGTATTTT.

V usage is TRBV4-3 and J usage is TRBJ2-3; 7 bases align to TRBD2. The ends lost 0 bases at V and 6 bases at J; junction bases unmatched: 3. This CDR3 has 14 residues. Germline V gene data show CDR1 as LGHNA and CDR2 as YSLEER. The CDR3 nucleotides are TGCGCCAGCAGCCAAGACGGACTAGAGGATACGCAGTATTTT. Its translation: CASSQDGLEDTQYF.

The V call is TRBV7-8, the J call TRBJ2-3; no clear D gene. CDR3 length equals 14 residues. From germline, CDR1 is SGHVS and CDR2 FQNEAQ. The V end lost 1 base, the J end lost 1 base, and 6 bases lay between the germline ends. This CDR3 is CASSLVWGTDTQYF. The CDR3 DNA reads as TGTGCCAGCAGCTTAGTATGGGGCACAGATACGCAGTATTTT.

The V call is TRBV2, the J call TRBJ2-7; 8 nucleotides match TRBD1. The CDR3 totals 15 residues. The J segment lost 3 bases and the V segment lost 3 bases, leaving 7 bases of the junction unmatched. Per germline, CDR1 SNHLY and CDR2 FYNNEI. In nucleotides, the CDR3 is TGTGCCAGCAGTGAGGCAGGACAGGGTGTCTACGAGCAGTACTTC. Translated, it gives CASSEAGQGVYEQYF.

This clone was recorded once. The gene calls are TRBV6-4 and TRBJ1-2; D possibly corresponds to TRBD1 (6 bases). The length of the CDR3 is 11 residues. Trimming removed 10 bases from V and 5 bases from J, with 11 bases in between. The germline V gene encodes CDR1 MRHNA and CDR2 SNTAGT. CDR3 sequence (DNA): TGTGCCACCAAAGGGGGATATGGCTACACCTTC. This encodes CATKGGYGYTF.

This clone was counted a few times. The genes are TRBV28 and TRBJ2-7; possible D gene TRBD2, 6 bases. CDR1 is MDHEN and CDR2 is SYDVKM in the germline V gene. The CDR3 runs to 15 residues. V shed 6 bases and J shed 0 bases, with 15 bases lying between them. In DNA, the CDR3 is TGTGCCAGCAGGCGGGACCCAAGGGGCTCCTACGAGCAGTACTTC. It translates to CASRRDPRGSYEQYF.

The chain employs TRBV27 and TRBJ1-5, with 10 bases fitting TRBD1. CDR3 size: 16 residues. With V trimmed by 7 bases and J by 5 bases, 11 bases remained unmatched. Germline V CDR1 and CDR2: MNHEY, SMNVEV (reference sequence). The CDR3 DNA reads TGTGCCAGCAAGGGTGGGGGACAGGGGCTGCATCAGCCCCAGCATTTT. Amino acids: CASKGGGQGLHQPQHF.

This rearrangement joins TRBV4-1 to TRBJ1-5; D not resolved. Trimming took 3 bases from V and 3 from J, leaving 9 bases between them. From germline, CDR1 is MGHRA and CDR2 YSYEKL. This CDR3 is built from 14 residues. The CDR3 DNA is TGCGCCAGCAGCCAGAGGGTTCCCAATCAGCCCCAGCATTTT. Translated, it gives CASSQRVPNQPQHF.

J is TRBJ2-2 and V is TRBV5-6; 9 bases are a match to TRBD1. In germline, CDR1 is SGHDT, CDR2 YYEEEE. Germline trimming cut 2 bases from V and 5 bases from J; bases unmatched to any gene: 13. This CDR3 spans 18 amino acids. As DNA, the CDR3 is TGTGCCAGCAGCTTTGGGACAGGGTCTTCCTTAGTGACCGGGGAGCTGTTTTTT. This translates into CASSFGTGSSLVTGELFF.

The chain joins TRBV30 to TRBJ2-7, with D possibly being TRBD1 or TRBD2 (5 bases each). Germline CDR1 reads GTSNPN; CDR2 reads SVGIG (reference sequence). Deletions cut 2 bases from V and 4 bases from J, with 15 bases between. This CDR3 spans 14 amino acids. CDR3 loop: CAWSRRAREYEQYF. CDR3 sequence (DNA): TGTGCCTGGAGTAGGCGGGCCAGGGAATACGAGCAGTACTTC.

The rearrangement joins TRBV10-2 to TRBJ2-1, with TRBD2 matching 14 bases. The V segment lost 7 bases and the J segment 6 bases; nucleotides outside the gene matches: 5. This CDR3 is 15 amino acids long. Germline CDR1 reads WSHSY; CDR2 reads SAAADI. The DNA for the CDR3 is TGCGCCAGCATCAAGACTAGCGGGGGGGCCAATGAGCAGTTCTTC. This codes for CASIKTSGGANEQFF.

CDR3 in amino acids: CASSSLATDTQYF. The CDR3 DNA reads TGTGCCAGCAGTTCCCTTGCGACAGATACGCAGTATTTT. The chain is built from TRBV27 and TRBJ2-3; no clear D. The germline V gene has CDR1 MNHEY and CDR2 SMNVEV (reference sequence). CDR3 length: 13 residues. Trimming shortened V by 4 bases and J by 3 bases, and 8 bases separated the two germline ends.

Notes on this clone: Other DNA sequences within the sample encode an identical CDR3. The chain uses TRBV20-1 and TRBJ1-1; tentatively, D is TRBD1 (5 bases). CDR1 and CDR2 (germline): DFQATT, SNEGSKA (reference sequence). CDR3 length equals 11 residues. The V and J ends lost 3 bases and 4 bases respectively, with 6 bases between them. The CDR3 here is CSARGGTEAFF. The CDR3 DNA sequence: TGCAGTGCTAGGGGGGGCACTGAAGCTTTCTTT.

This chain uses TRBV4-3 with TRBJ2-3; D is unresolved. The germline CDR1 and CDR2 sequences are LGHNA and YSLEER. The CDR3 is made up of 16 amino acids. Deletions cut 0 bases from V and 4 bases from J, with 14 bases between. CDR3: CASSQEASVLPDTQYF. CDR3 sequence (DNA): TGCGCCAGCAGCCAAGAAGCTAGTGTATTACCAGATACGCAGTATTTT.

The rearrangement uses TRBV15 and TRBJ2-3; D is unclear. Trimming removed 0 bases from V and 10 bases from J, with 5 bases in between. The CDR3 contains 11 residues. Germline V gene lookup returns CDR1 LNHNV and CDR2 YYDKDF (reference sequence). The CDR3 is CATSRDFAQYF. For the CDR3, the DNA is TGTGCCACCAGCAGAGATTTCGCGCAGTATTTT.

The chain uses TRBV7-2 and TRBJ2-5, with D maybe TRBD2 (5 bases). Germline V gene data show CDR1 as SGHTA and CDR2 as FQGNSA. The CDR3 length is 14 residues. Deletions cut 3 bases from V and 5 bases from J, with 13 bases between. The CDR3 spells CASSFEAADETQYF. In DNA, the CDR3 is TGTGCCAGCAGCTTCGAAGCGGCCGACGAGACCCAGTACTTC. The variable domain in full, with the rest retrieved from reference TRBV7-2 and TRBJ2-5, is GAGVSQSPSNKVTEKGKDVELRCDPISGHTALYWYRQSLGQGLEFLIYFQGNSAPDKSGLPSDRFSAERTGGSVSTLTIQRTQQEDSAVYLCASSFEAADETQYFGPGTRLLVL.

The J gene is TRBJ2-6, the V gene TRBV7-6; 9 bases align to TRBD1. From germline, CDR1 is SGHVS and CDR2 FNYEAQ. The CDR3 loop spans 17 amino acids. Trimming took 1 base from V and 0 from J; bases not matched to a gene: 1. The CDR3 DNA sequence: TGTGCCAGCAGCTTAGAGGACAGGGGCTCTGGGGCCAACGTCCTGACTTTC. Translation gives CASSLEDRGSGANVLTF.

CDR3 protein: CASSPLAGSNQPQHF. CDR3 DNA: TGTGCCAGCAGCCCCCTGGCGGGTAGCAATCAGCCCCAGCATTTT. This chain joins TRBV7-2 and TRBJ1-5; D gene unclear. V gave up 5 bases and J gave up 0 bases, with 11 bases separating them. Germline V CDR1 and CDR2: SGHTA, FQGNSA. The CDR3 loop spans 15 amino acids.

V usage is TRBV28 and J usage is TRBJ1-4; D perhaps matches TRBD1 (5 bases). In germline, CDR1 is MDHEN, CDR2 SYDVKM. V lost 6 bases, J lost 3 bases, and 17 bases lay in between. This CDR3 has 16 residues. CDR3 region: CASSHLRGGANEKLFF. For the CDR3, the DNA is TGTGCCAGCAGCCATCTTAGGGGAGGGGCTAATGAAAAACTGTTTTTT.

The J gene is TRBJ1-1, the V gene TRBV10-3; tentatively, D is TRBD1 (5 bases). Looked up from germline, CDR1 is ENHRY and CDR2 is SYGVKD. V shed 0 bases and J shed 1 base, with 9 bases lying between them. CDR3 size: 15 residues. This CDR3 is CAISESQGRNTEAFF. The DNA for the CDR3 is TGTGCCATCAGTGAGTCGCAGGGAAGGAACACTGAAGCTTTCTTT.

This chain uses TRBV27 with TRBJ2-1; 10 nucleotides line up with TRBD2. CDR1 and CDR2 (germline): MNHEY, SMNVEV (reference sequence). The CDR3 has 16 amino acids. The junction had 8 bases not matched to a gene; V was cut back by 3 bases and J by 6 bases. This CDR3 is CASSLRLAGAGNEQFF. As DNA, the CDR3 is TGTGCCAGCAGTTTGAGGCTAGCGGGAGCAGGCAATGAGCAGTTCTTC.